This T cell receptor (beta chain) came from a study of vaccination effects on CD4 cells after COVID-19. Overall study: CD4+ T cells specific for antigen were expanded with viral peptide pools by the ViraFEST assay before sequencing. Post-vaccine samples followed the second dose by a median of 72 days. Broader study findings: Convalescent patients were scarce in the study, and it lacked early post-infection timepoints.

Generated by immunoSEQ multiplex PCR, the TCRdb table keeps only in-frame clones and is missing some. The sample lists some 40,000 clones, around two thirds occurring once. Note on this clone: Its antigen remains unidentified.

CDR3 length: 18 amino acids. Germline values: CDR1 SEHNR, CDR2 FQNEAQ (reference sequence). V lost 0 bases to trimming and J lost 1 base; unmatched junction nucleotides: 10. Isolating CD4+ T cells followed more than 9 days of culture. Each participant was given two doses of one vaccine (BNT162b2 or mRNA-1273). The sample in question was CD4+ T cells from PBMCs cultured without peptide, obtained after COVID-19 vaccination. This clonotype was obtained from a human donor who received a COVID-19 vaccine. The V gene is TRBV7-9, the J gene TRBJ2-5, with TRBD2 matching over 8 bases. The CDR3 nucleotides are TGTGCCAGCAGCTTAGCGCTGTTGACGGGGGGGATCCAAGAGACCCAGTACTTC. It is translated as CASSLALLTGGIQETQYF. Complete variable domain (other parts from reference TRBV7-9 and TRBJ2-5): DTGVSQNPRHKITKRGQNVTFRCDPISEHNRLYWYRQTLGQGPEFLTYFQNEAQLEKSRLLSDRFSAERPKGSFSTLEIQRTEQGDSAMYLCASSLALLTGGIQETQYFGPGTRLLVL.